This T cell receptor (beta chain) originates from a study of blood T cell repertoires in COVID-19. Background on the study: Sites in the United States, Italy and Spain provided acute and convalescent COVID-19 samples.

Assay used: immunoSEQ multiplex PCR; TCRdb lists only in-frame clones, some missing. The sample records about 100,000 clones, 85% to 90% being singletons. The CDR3 totals 14 residues. The germline V gene encodes CDR1 SNHLY and CDR2 FYNNEI. With V trimmed by 6 bases and J by 7 bases, 7 bases remained unmatched. This clonotype was obtained from a human donor with COVID-19, enrolled during active disease. The donor label of this sample is uncertain. What was sequenced was peripheral blood. The rearrangement joins TRBV2 to TRBJ2-2; 8 nucleotides agree with TRBD2. The CDR3: CASRQAGVVGELFF. CDR3 DNA sequence: TGTGCCAGCAGGCAAGCGGGAGTTGTCGGGGAGCTGTTTTTT.